Listed here is a single TCR beta chain. It lacks a known antigen. The record has no base qualities; no much larger clone is one base away. TCRbeta CDR3 regions were amplified from genomic DNA by means of the immunoSEQ Assay, a bias-controlled multiplex PCR. Under the source paper's analysis protocol: Within the assay, amplification of reference gene primers was used to estimate how many nucleated cells each sample contained. To quantify the absolute abundance of each unique TCRbeta CDR3 rearrangement, sequence reads were collapsed and filtered. For each sample, productive Simpson clonality was calculated as the square root of Simpson's diversity index across productive rearrangements. TCRdb's version of the immuneACCESS table is confined to in-frame rearrangements and falls short of the full clone set. An unresolved V gene accounts for under half of the shortfall where checked; the remainder is of unknown origin. That table supplies the V and J calls and clone size; D and trimming were determined from the DNA. The sample includes 250,000 to 300,000 clones, with around 86% observed a single time. Just under 3% of the sample is in the top ten clones.

Each collaborating institution followed its own protocols to collect whole blood in K2EDTA tubes. For TCRbeta analysis, collaborator samples were shipped as frozen whole blood, as isolated PBMCs, or as DNA extracted from either sample type. This entry comes from a study of blood T cell repertoires in COVID-19 (TCRdb year 2020). Study-wide context: The collaborator samples originated in the United States, Italy and Spain and spanned the acute and convalescent phases of COVID-19. The dataset comprised deeply sampled blood TCRbeta repertoires from subjects exposed to, actively infected with, or recovered from COVID-19. A freely available public database, intended as a resource for researchers studying the immune response to SARS-CoV-2, is where the repertoires were released. Samples were obtained from the ongoing ImmuneRACE study (first 160 participants) and from 1,000 to 1,500 subjects provided by 6 global collaborators. HLA class I and class II types, where available, came from metadata supplied by the sample provider rather than from assay-based typing. The material from the prospective study consisted of cDNA or gDNA derived from T cells, B-cell-depleted T cells, or PBMCs. Sample metadata almost always included a de-identified subject ID, COVID-19 status, age in years and sex. Points the paper makes about the study in general: Clinical and demographic metadata were provided uncurated, with the amount varying by source and participant.

Inclusive of the bounding cysteine and phenylalanine, the CDR3 is 15 residues long. The sequence is cut down to CDR3 DNA, 45 bases in frame from base 1. The junction shows trimming of 1 base on V and 6 bases on J, plus 13 bases between the germline ends. CDR1 and CDR2, per the germline V gene (reference sequence), are LNHNV and YYDKDF. This clonotype originated in a woman in her sixties with active or convalescent COVID-19. The specimen sequenced was peripheral blood. Recombination linked TRBV15 to TRBJ2-1; TRBD2 might be the D gene, on 6 matching bases. The CDR3 reads CATSRGGIGGNEQFF. The base sequence is TGTGCCACCAGCAGAGGCGGAATCGGGGGCAATGAGCAGTTCTTC.